The 26 T cell receptor beta chains presented below share a single source sample, sequenced in a study of radiotherapy plus CTLA-4 blockade in lung cancer. Clones were read by immunoSEQ multiplex PCR, and TCRdb kept only the in-frame ones, dropping some. The profile shows 85,000 to 100,000 clones, roughly 70% of them singletons. The source material was peripheral blood, sampled from a patient treated with radiotherapy plus ipilimumab. These receptors all come from a human donor with non-small cell lung cancer that progressed on radiotherapy plus ipilimumab.

This clone has more than one count but fewer than ten. The chain uses TRBV9 and TRBJ1-5; maybe TRBD1 (5 bases). Germline-derived CDR1 and CDR2 are SGDLS and YYNGEE. V lost 8 bases and J lost 3, with 12 bases in between. This CDR3 has 13 amino acids. CDR3 bases: TGTGCCAGTAGCCCAGGGAACAATCAGCCCCAGCATTTT. Translating it yields CASSPGNNQPQHF.

The chain joins TRBV4-1 to TRBJ1-5, with 9 bases that match TRBD1. The CDR3 sequence is 15 residues long. V trimming: 0 bases; J trimming: 7 bases; junction bases outside the gene matches: 4. Germline assignment: CDR1 MGHRA and CDR2 YSYEKL. CDR3 region: CASSQDGTGRQPQHF. DNA for the CDR3: TGCGCCAGCAGCCAAGACGGGACAGGGCGACAGCCCCAGCATTTT.

J is TRBJ2-1 and V is TRBV10-3; the match to TRBD2 covers 11 bases. V lost 3 bases to trimming and J lost 9 bases; unmatched junction nucleotides: 10. The V gene's germline CDR1 is ENHRY and CDR2 SYGVKD. The CDR3 has 16 residues. Here the CDR3 reads CAISEGTSGERGEQFF. CDR3 in DNA: TGTGCCATCAGTGAAGGGACTAGCGGAGAAAGGGGTGAGCAGTTCTTC.

V gene TRBV7-9 combines with J gene TRBJ2-3; 8 nucleotides align to TRBD2. The CDR3 extends over 15 amino acids. CDR1 is SEHNR, CDR2 FQNEAQ, per germline (reference sequence). V was clipped by 3 bases and J by 1 base; unmatched bases: 3. The CDR3 sequence: CASSFSGGGTDTQYF. For the CDR3, the DNA is TGTGCCAGCAGCTTCTCGGGGGGGGGCACAGATACGCAGTATTTT. Supplemented by reference TRBV7-9 and TRBJ2-3, the full variable domain reads DTGVSQNPRHKITKRGQNVTFRCDPISEHNRLYWYRQTLGQGPEFLTYFQNEAQLEKSRLLSDRFSAERPKGSFSTLEIQRTEQGDSAMYLCASSFSGGGTDTQYFGPGTRLTVL.

V usage is TRBV20-1 and J usage is TRBJ1-4; D is ambiguous. In germline, CDR1 is DFQATT, CDR2 SNEGSKA (reference sequence). Trimming stripped 2 bases from V and 5 bases from J, with 3 bases between. This CDR3 is built from 11 residues. The CDR3 spells CSARQNEKLFF. The DNA for the CDR3 is TGCAGTGCTAGACAGAATGAAAAACTGTTTTTT.

J is TRBJ1-4 and V is TRBV6-6; the D is unclear. The CDR3 length is 14 residues. Trimming left V 4 bases short and J 7 bases short, with 13 bases between. Looked up from germline, CDR1 is MNHNY and CDR2 is SVGAGI (reference sequence). The CDR3 sequence is CASSWNPKGEKLFF. Written as DNA, the CDR3 is TGTGCCAGCAGTTGGAACCCAAAGGGTGAAAAACTGTTTTTT.

The chain recombines TRBV6-6 with TRBJ1-1, with 7 bases aligning to TRBD1. Germline V CDR1 and CDR2: MNHNY, SVGAGI (reference sequence). The V and J ends lost 5 bases and 2 bases, in that order; junction bases with no gene match: 5. The CDR3 is 14 residues long. CDR3 in amino acids: CASSTRGANTEAFF. DNA of the CDR3: TGTGCCAGCAGTACCAGGGGGGCAAACACTGAAGCTTTCTTT.

The sample holds a few counts of this clone. The genes are TRBV6-6 and TRBJ1-1; no reliable D call. V lost 6 bases and J lost 2, with 10 bases in between. CDR1 and CDR2 (germline): MNHNY, SVGAGI (reference sequence). The CDR3 totals 13 residues. The CDR3 loop reads CASRGFLNTEAFF. Here the CDR3 DNA reads TGTGCCAGCAGGGGATTCCTAAACACTGAAGCTTTCTTT.

The genes are TRBV6-6 and TRBJ1-5; 8 bases are shared with TRBD1. The V segment lost 5 bases and the J segment 2 bases; nucleotides outside the gene matches: 2. The CDR3 length is 14 residues. CDR1 and CDR2 from the germline V gene are MNHNY and SVGAGI (reference sequence). CDR3 amino acids: CASSDRGGNQPQHF. For the CDR3, the DNA is TGTGCCAGCAGTGACAGGGGAGGCAATCAGCCCCAGCATTTT.

The rearrangement uses TRBV5-1 and TRBJ2-5; the match to TRBD2 covers 13 bases. Germline assignment: CDR1 SGHRS and CDR2 YFSETQ. The CDR3 spans 16 residues. The V segment lost 5 bases and the J segment 5 bases; nucleotides outside the gene matches: 9. The CDR3 coding sequence is TGCGCCAGCAGTCCCGGACTAGCGGGAGCGAGGGAGACCCAGTACTTC. Protein product: CASSPGLAGARETQYF.

This chain links TRBV2 with TRBJ2-5, with D tentatively TRBD2 (6 bases). The CDR3 is 15 residues long. The germline V gene has CDR1 SNHLY and CDR2 FYNNEI. Trimming left V 7 bases short and J 1 base short, with 16 bases between. The CDR3 loop is CASKMEGLLQETQYF. In DNA form, the CDR3 reads TGTGCCAGCAAGATGGAGGGACTCCTCCAAGAGACCCAGTACTTC.

This chain links TRBV29-1 with TRBJ2-1; perhaps TRBD2 as D (5 bases). The CDR3 consists of 14 residues. In germline, CDR1 is SQVTM, CDR2 ANQGSEA. The V end lost 0 bases, the J end lost 5 bases, and 11 bases lay between the germline ends. The CDR3 DNA sequence: TGCAGCGTTGAAGAAGGTGACTACCACAATGAGCAGTTCTTC. Protein: CSVEEGDYHNEQFF.

The V call is TRBV2, the J call TRBJ1-5; no firm D call. This CDR3 spans 12 amino acids. Germline V CDR1 and CDR2: SNHLY, FYNNEI. Trimming pared 6 bases from V and 4 bases from J, leaving 7 bases between. The CDR3 DNA follows: TGTGCCAGCAGGGGATCTAATCAGCCCCAGCATTTT. Protein product: CASRGSNQPQHF. Based on the CDR3 plus reference TRBV2 and TRBJ1-5, the full variable domain is EPEVTQTPSHQVTQMGQEVILRCVPISNHLYFYWYRQILGQKVEFLVSFYNNEISEKSEIFDDQFSVERPDGSNFTLKIRSTKLEDSAMYFCASRGSNQPQHFGDGTRLSIL.

This clone was recorded once. The chain uses TRBV2 and TRBJ2-3; TRBD2 matches at 8 bases. Germline CDR1 reads SNHLY; CDR2 reads FYNNEI. This CDR3 region has 14 residues. J was trimmed by 3 bases and V by 4 bases; bases with no gene match: 3. This CDR3 is CASSGVAGTDTQYF. CDR3 DNA sequence: TGTGCCAGCAGTGGGGTAGCGGGGACAGATACGCAGTATTTT. The full variable domain, its missing parts supplied by reference TRBV2 and TRBJ2-3, is EPEVTQTPSHQVTQMGQEVILRCVPISNHLYFYWYRQILGQKVEFLVSFYNNEISEKSEIFDDQFSVERPDGSNFTLKIRSTKLEDSAMYFCASSGVAGTDTQYFGPGTRLTVL.

J is TRBJ2-1 and V is TRBV27, with TRBD1 matching over 10 bases. This CDR3 has 13 residues. Germline-derived CDR1 and CDR2 are MNHEY and SMNVEV (reference sequence). V lost 0 bases to trimming and J lost 15 bases; unmatched junction nucleotides: 5. The CDR3 nucleotides read TGTGCCAGCAGTTTATCGGGACAGGGGAAGCGGTTCTTC. Its protein is CASSLSGQGKRFF.

This clone was seen only once. The genes are TRBV9 and TRBJ2-3, with D uncertain. The CDR3 totals 14 residues. The V gene's germline CDR1 is SGDLS and CDR2 YYNGEE. V dropped 1 base and J dropped 1 base, with 7 bases sitting between them. CDR3 sequence reads: CASSVKARTDTQYF. The CDR3 nucleotides read TGTGCCAGCAGCGTAAAAGCGCGCACAGATACGCAGTATTTT.

The rearrangement links TRBV28 to TRBJ2-1; 11 positions match TRBD2. V shed 6 bases and J 3 bases; nucleotides not matched to a gene: 7. The CDR3 has 16 residues. The germline V gene encodes CDR1 MDHEN and CDR2 SYDVKM. The CDR3 region is CASSSRLAGIYNEQFF. Written as DNA, the CDR3 is TGTGCCAGCAGCTCCCGACTAGCGGGAATCTACAATGAGCAGTTCTTC.

This chain uses TRBV11-2 with TRBJ2-1, with D uncertain. The CDR3 covers 15 residues. CDR1 is SGHAT and CDR2 is FQNNGV in the germline V gene. Trimming left V 0 bases short and J 3 bases short, with 9 bases between. The CDR3 sequence is CASSLDVSHYNEQFF. The CDR3 nucleotides are TGTGCCAGCAGCTTAGATGTGTCCCACTACAATGAGCAGTTCTTC.

J is TRBJ2-5 and V is TRBV7-3, with 8 bases fitting TRBD2. CDR3 length equals 14 residues. Germline V gene data show CDR1 as SGHTA and CDR2 as FQGTGA. V shed 3 bases and J 4 bases; nucleotides not matched to a gene: 4. The CDR3 DNA reads as TGTGCCAGCAGCTTGGTCGGGGGGGCAGAGACCCAGTACTTC. Its protein is CASSLVGGAETQYF.

V is TRBV28 and J is TRBJ1-1, with a tentative D call TRBD1 (6 bases). This CDR3 spans 15 amino acids. The V end was cut by 4 bases, the J end by 2 bases, with 14 bases between. Germline CDR1 and CDR2: MDHEN and SYDVKM. CDR3 loop: CASSSNTGGNTEAFF. For the CDR3, the DNA is TGTGCCAGCAGTTCCAACACTGGGGGCAACACTGAAGCTTTCTTT.

This clone has just a few counts. The chain uses TRBV28 and TRBJ2-7; D might be TRBD1 or TRBD2, each matching 6 bases. V was clipped by 6 bases and J by 0 bases, with 15 bases between them. In germline, CDR1 is MDHEN, CDR2 SYDVKM. The CDR3 runs to 15 residues. This CDR3 is CASSIGGGSSYEQYF. The CDR3 nucleotides read TGTGCCAGCAGCATCGGGGGCGGAAGCTCCTACGAGCAGTACTTC.

V usage is TRBV20-1 and J usage is TRBJ1-1, with 9 bases lining up with TRBD1. This CDR3 has 11 residues. The germline V gene has CDR1 DFQATT and CDR2 SNEGSKA (reference sequence). V gave up 5 bases and J gave up 5 bases; unmatched junction bases: 0. CDR3 bases: TGCAGTGCTGGGACAGGGACTGAAGCTTTCTTT. Amino acid sequence: CSAGTGTEAFF.

The rearrangement joins TRBV9 to TRBJ2-2; tentatively, D is TRBD1 (8 bases). Deletions cut 5 bases from V and 0 bases from J, with 14 bases between. CDR3 length equals 16 residues. Germline V gene data show CDR1 as SGDLS and CDR2 as YYNGEE. As DNA, the CDR3 is TGTGCCAGCAGACAGGGGGGGACAGCGAACACCGGGGAGCTGTTTTTT. Translated, it gives CASRQGGTANTGELFF. Complete variable domain (other parts from reference TRBV9 and TRBJ2-2): DSGVTQTPKHLITATGQRVTLRCSPRSGDLSVYWYQQSLDQGLQFLIQYYNGEERAKGNILERFSAQQFPDLHSELNLSSLELGDSALYFCASRQGGTANTGELFFGEGSRLTVL.

The chain combines TRBV2 with TRBJ1-5; D not certain. V lost 6 bases, J lost 3 bases, and 12 bases lay in between. The CDR3 length is 14 residues. Germline values: CDR1 SNHLY, CDR2 FYNNEI. The CDR3 reads CASSGGQNNQPQHF. The CDR3 bases are TGTGCCAGCAGCGGAGGGCAGAACAATCAGCCCCAGCATTTT.

The gene calls are TRBV6-1 and TRBJ2-7; 8 bases map to TRBD1. The V gene's germline CDR1 is MNHNS and CDR2 SASEGT. With 4 bases clipped from V and 3 bases from J, the junction kept 8 bases outside the gene matches. The length of the CDR3 is 15 residues. The CDR3, as DNA: TGTGCCAGCAGTGTCTCTCAGGGGGCAGTCTACGAGCAGTACTTC. It codes for CASSVSQGAVYEQYF.

This chain connects TRBV5-1 to TRBJ1-2; 7 bases map to TRBD1. The CDR3 loop spans 21 amino acids. Germline CDR1 reads SGHRS; CDR2 reads YFSETQ. Trimming removed 0 bases from V and 2 bases from J; junction bases left unmatched: 22. The CDR3: CASSLGRVGTVVARANYGYTF. CDR3 bases: TGCGCCAGCAGCTTGGGGCGGGTGGGGACAGTCGTCGCAAGGGCGAACTATGGCTACACCTTC.